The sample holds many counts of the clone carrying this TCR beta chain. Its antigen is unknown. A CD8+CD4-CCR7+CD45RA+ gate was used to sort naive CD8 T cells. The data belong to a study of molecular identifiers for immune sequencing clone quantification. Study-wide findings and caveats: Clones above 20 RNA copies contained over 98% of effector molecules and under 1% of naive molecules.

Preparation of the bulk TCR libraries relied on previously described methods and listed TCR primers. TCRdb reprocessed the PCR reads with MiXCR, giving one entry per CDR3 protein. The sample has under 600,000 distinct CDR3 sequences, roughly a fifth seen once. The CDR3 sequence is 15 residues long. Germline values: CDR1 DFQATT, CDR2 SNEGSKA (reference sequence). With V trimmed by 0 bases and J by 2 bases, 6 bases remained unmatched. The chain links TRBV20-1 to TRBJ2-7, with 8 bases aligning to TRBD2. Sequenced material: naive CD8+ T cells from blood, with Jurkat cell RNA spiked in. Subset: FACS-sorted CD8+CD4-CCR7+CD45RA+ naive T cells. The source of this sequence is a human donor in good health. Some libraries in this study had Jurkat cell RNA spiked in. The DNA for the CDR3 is TGCAGTGCTAGAGATCGAGGACTAGCCACCTACGAGCAGTACTTC. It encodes CSARDRGLATYEQYF.